Listed below are T cell receptor beta chains from one sample, sequenced in a study of T cell responses to AZD1222 COVID-19 vaccine. Clones were read by immunoSEQ multiplex PCR, and TCRdb kept only the in-frame ones, dropping some. The sample records around 150,000 clones, 85% being singletons. Sequencing was performed on peripheral blood, taken 28 days after the second dose of the MenACWY control vaccine. These receptors were collected from an adult who received the MenACWY meningococcal vaccine as a control. The CDR3 runs from the conserved cysteine through the conserved F or W. The D gene is left open where the match is weak. Only some rows state a clone size, as once, few, many or a class for expanded clones.

TRBJ1-5 | TRBV6-2/TRBV6-3 | NA | TRBD1 | TGTGCCAGCAGCTCCGGACAGGGCGCCAATCAGCCCCAGCATTTT | CASSSGQGANQPQHF
TRBJ2-7 | TRBV2 | NA | TRBD1 | TGTGCCAGCAGTAGGACAGGAACGGTCGAGCAGTACTTC | CASSRTGTVEQYF
TRBJ2-5 | TRBV5-1 | NA | NA | TGCGCCAGCAGCTCGGGGTTCCAAGAGACCCAGTACTTC | CASSSGFQETQYF
TRBJ2-1 | TRBV30 | NA | NA | TGTGCCTGGAGTGTCCAATACAATGAGCAGTTCTTC | CAWSVQYNEQFF
TRBJ1-5 | TRBV12-3/TRBV12-4 | NA | NA | TGTGCCAGCAGGACGGGTCTTTATCAGCCCCAGCATTTT | CASRTGLYQPQHF
TRBJ1-1 | TRBV14 | NA | NA | TGTGCCAGCAGCCAGTATAGAGGGGGACATTCGAACACTGAAGCTTTCTTT | CASSQYRGGHSNTEAFF
TRBJ2-2 | TRBV5-1 | NA | TRBD2 | TGCGCCAGCAGCTTGAAAGTGACTAGCGGGGGGACAAACACCGGGGAGCTGTTTTTT | CASSLKVTSGGTNTGELFF
TRBJ1-4 | TRBV28 | NA | NA | TGTGCCAGCAGTGGAGACAGCCTTAATGAAAAACTGTTTTTT | CASSGDSLNEKLFF
TRBJ2-1 | TRBV5-1 | NA | TRBD2 | TGCGCCAGCAGCTTAACTAGCGGGGGGAGAAATGAGCAGTTCTTC | CASSLTSGGRNEQFF
TRBJ2-2 | TRBV7-2 | NA | NA | TGTGCCAGCAGCCCGTGGGGCCACACCGGGGAGCTGTTTTTT | CASSPWGHTGELFF
TRBJ2-7 | TRBV12-5 | NA | NA | TGTGCTAGTGGTTCCCCCCTTGGTACGTTAGGCCACGAGCAGTACTTC | CASGSPLGTLGHEQYF
TRBJ2-1 | TRBV27 | NA | NA | TGTGCCAGCAGTAGGAACGCCGGGGCCTACAATGAGCAGTTCTTC | CASSRNAGAYNEQFF
TRBJ2-2 | TRBV7-5 | NA | NA | TGTGCCAGAAGCTTATGCAGGGAGATACACACCGGGGAGCTGTTTTTT | CARSLCREIHTGELFF
TRBJ1-4 | TRBV11-2 | NA | NA | TGTGCCAGCAGCTTAGATTACTGGGAAAAACTGTTTTTT | CASSLDYWEKLFF
TRBJ1-5 | TRBV19 | NA | NA | TGTGCCAGTAGTATCCGATTTAATCAGCCCCAGCATTTT | CASSIRFNQPQHF
TRBJ1-3 | TRBV19 | NA | NA | TGTGCCAGTAGTATACTGGGAGTAAGCGGAAACACCATATATTTT | CASSILGVSGNTIYF
TRBJ1-2 | TRBV5-4 | NA | NA | TGTGCCAGCAGCTTGGGCGGGCAGGATGGCTACACCTTC | CASSLGGQDGYTF
TRBJ1-1 | TRBV19 | NA | NA | TGTGCCAGTAGTATAGATTTAACGGAGGGTGCTTTCTTT | CASSIDLTEGAFF
TRBJ2-3 | TRBV6-4 | NA | TRBD2 | TGTGCCAGCAGTGACTCGAGCGGGGGGTCAGATACGCAGTATTTT | CASSDSSGGSDTQYF
TRBJ2-7 | TRBV5-1 | NA | NA | TGCGCCAGCAGGCTGACTCCACCTTCCACCTACGAGCAGTACTTC | CASRLTPPSTYEQYF
TRBJ1-5 | TRBV28 | NA | TRBD1 | TGTGCCAGCAGTTCCCGGGACAGGCGTGCGGGCAATCAGCCCCAGCATTTT | CASSSRDRRAGNQPQHF
TRBJ1-2 | TRBV4-2 | NA | TRBD1 | TGTGCCAGCAGCCAGGGGGACAGGAAAATAAGCAGTGGCTACACCTTC | CASSQGDRKISSGYTF
TRBJ2-5 | TRBV7-9 | NA | NA | TGTGCCAGCACCTTTGTGGGCCAAGAGACCCAGTACTTC | CASTFVGQETQYF
TRBJ1-1 | TRBV15 | NA | NA | TGTGCCACCAGCAGAGATTTCGGGGGTACAGACACTGAAGCTTTCTTT | CATSRDFGGTDTEAFF
TRBJ2-1 | TRBV30 | few | NA | TGTGCCTGGAGTGTTGGCGGGACCCGCGATGAGCAGTTCTTC | CAWSVGGTRDEQFF
TRBJ1-3 | TRBV28 | few | NA | TGTGCCAGCAGGGTAGCCGGAAACACCATATATTTT | CASRVAGNTIYF
TRBJ2-3 | TRBV6-2/TRBV6-3 | NA | NA | TGTGCCAGCAGTCACCGCGAAGATACGCAGTATTTT | CASSHREDTQYF
TRBJ2-1 | TRBV11-2 | NA | TRBD2 | TGTGCCAGCAGCCCTAGCGGGGGATACAATGAGCAGTTCTTC | CASSPSGGYNEQFF
TRBJ2-3 | TRBV9 | NA | NA | TGTGCCAGCAGCGTGGTCGGTTTCACAGATACGCAGTATTTT | CASSVVGFTDTQYF
TRBJ1-5 | TRBV12-3/TRBV12-4 | few | NA | TGTGCCAGCAGTTTCCAAAATCAGCCCCAGCATTTT | CASSFQNQPQHF
TRBJ1-2 | TRBV3-1/TRBV3-2 | NA | NA | TGTGCCACCAATAGAGGGGGGAAGAACTATGGCTACACCTTC | CATNRGGKNYGYTF
TRBJ1-1 | TRBV12-3/TRBV12-4 | NA | NA | TGTGCCAGCAGGTGGGACACCAGGACTGAAGCTTTCTTT | CASRWDTRTEAFF
TRBJ1-6 | TRBV3-1/TRBV3-2 | NA | TRBD1 | TGTGCCAGCAGCCCGACAGGGGGCAACTCACCCCTCCACTTT | CASSPTGGNSPLHF
TRBJ2-5 | TRBV5-1 | few | TRBD1 | TGCGCCAGCAGCTTGGACAGGGGGCAAGAGACCCAGTACTTC | CASSLDRGQETQYF
TRBJ2-3 | TRBV18 | NA | TRBD2 | TGTGCCAGCTCACCACGGGTTAGCGGGGGGAGCACAGATACGCAGTATTTT | CASSPRVSGGSTDTQYF
TRBJ2-1 | TRBV7-2 | NA | TRBD2 | TGTGCCAGCAGCCCTCGGGAGGAGTACAATGAGCAGTTCTTC | CASSPREEYNEQFF
TRBJ2-2 | TRBV7-8 | few | TRBD1 | TGTGCCAGCAGCTTAACCCAGGGACAGCTCACGAACACCGGGGAGCTGTTTTTT | CASSLTQGQLTNTGELFF
TRBJ1-1 | TRBV10-3 | NA | TRBD1 | TGTGCCATCAGTGGTCCCGGGACAGGGAAACAGGCCACTGAAGCTTTCTTT | CAISGPGTGKQATEAFF
TRBJ2-5 | TRBV28 | NA | NA | TGTGCCAGCAGTTTTAACAGGAGGTACCAAGAGACCCAGTACTTC | CASSFNRRYQETQYF
TRBJ2-7 | TRBV27 | NA | NA | TGTGCCAGCAGCCCAAGGGGACTTATCTACGAGCAGTACTTC | CASSPRGLIYEQYF